This is a list of T cell receptor beta chains from one sample in a study of cytomegalovirus exposure and HLA in healthy donors. This table comes from immunoSEQ multiplex PCR, and its TCRdb copy is limited to in-frame clones, with some not included. The table includes fewer than 250,000 clones, around 79% detected once. What was sequenced was PBMCs. Source of these receptors: a male donor in good health and CMV-seropositive. Each CDR3 is given with its conserved first and last residue. D genes are given only for firm matches. Only part of the rows carry a size: once, few, many, or a class if the clone is expanded.

j_gene,abundance,d_gene,v_gene,CDR3nt,CDR3aa
TRBJ2-3,-,TRBD2,TRBV5-6,TGTGCCAGCAGCTTGGTGACTAGCGGCACAGATACGCAGTATTTT,CASSLVTSGTDTQYF
TRBJ1-6,-,-,TRBV7-2,TGTGCCAGCAGCCCCTCAACTGTTCCCCCCCTCCACTTT,CASSPSTVPPLHF
TRBJ1-2,-,-,TRBV19,TGTGCCAGTAGTAACCGGGAGCTGGGCTACACCTTC,CASSNRELGYTF
TRBJ1-2,few,TRBD1,TRBV6-4,TGTGCCAGCAGAGCCGGGACAGGGAATGGCTACACCTTC,CASRAGTGNGYTF
TRBJ2-1,few,TRBD2,TRBV5-4,TGTGCCAGCAGCTTGGGGTGGGAGGGATACAATGAGCAGTTCTTC,CASSLGWEGYNEQFF
TRBJ2-1,-,-,TRBV6-5,TGTGCCAGCAGTTTTAACCGGGGAGGCTATGAGCAGTTCTTC,CASSFNRGGYEQFF
TRBJ1-1,few,TRBD1,TRBV5-1,TGCGCCAGCAGCTTCCGACAGGGCTCTCTGAACACTGAAGCTTTCTTT,CASSFRQGSLNTEAFF
TRBJ2-1,-,-,TRBV30,TGTGCCTGGAGTGGGACTGGACCTTACAATGAGCAGTTCTTC,CAWSGTGPYNEQFF
TRBJ2-5,-,-,TRBV7-9,TGTGCCAGCAGCCGCCGGGACACCCAAGAGACCCAGTACTTC,CASSRRDTQETQYF
TRBJ2-7,-,-,TRBV27,TGTGCCAGCAGTTTATCGGACAGTCCCTACGAGCAGTACTTC,CASSLSDSPYEQYF
TRBJ2-3,-,-,TRBV10-3,TGTGCCATCGGACTCACAGATACGCAGTATTTT,CAIGLTDTQYF
TRBJ2-3,-,TRBD2,TRBV2,TGTGCCAGCAGTAGGATGGAGACTAGCGGGGGGGCCACGAGTACGCAGTATTTT,CASSRMETSGGATSTQYF